One and the same sample provided the 6 T cell receptor beta chains below, sequenced in a study of cytomegalovirus exposure and HLA in healthy donors. The PCR ran on 60 Vbeta and 13 Jbeta primers. Measured with immunoSEQ multiplex PCR; TCRdb has only the in-frame clones, and not every one. This sample's table has roughly 50,000 clones. The sequenced sample was PBMCs. The receptors derive from a female donor in good health and CMV-seronegative.

The genes are TRBV6-6 and TRBJ2-7; TRBD2 aligns across 7 bases. Trimming took 2 bases from V and 5 from J; bases not matched to a gene: 9. Germline assignment: CDR1 MNHNY and CDR2 SVGAGI (reference sequence). This CDR3 region has 15 residues. DNA of the CDR3: TGTGCCAGCAGTTACGTACCGGGAGGTCTGGACGAGCAGTACTTC. Translation gives CASSYVPGGLDEQYF.

The chain recombines TRBV29-1 with TRBJ1-1; TRBD1 might be the D (6 bases). CDR1 and CDR2 (germline): SQVTM, ANQGSEA. The V and J ends lost 8 bases and 1 base respectively, with 20 bases between them. The CDR3 extends over 15 amino acids. CDR3 sequence: CSFRKTGLGNTEAFF. The DNA of the CDR3 is TGCAGCTTCCGGAAAACAGGGCTGGGGAACACTGAAGCTTTCTTT.

The chain is built from TRBV10-3 and TRBJ1-1, with 10 bases lining up with TRBD1. This CDR3 spans 15 amino acids. Germline CDR1 ENHRY, CDR2 SYGVKD. V lost 6 bases and J lost 0; bases outside the gene matches: 4. Here the CDR3 DNA reads TGTGCCATCAGGGGGACAGGGGCAATGAACACTGAAGCTTTCTTT. Its protein product is CAIRGTGAMNTEAFF.

The genes are TRBV6-5 and TRBJ2-1, with 8 bases matching TRBD2. CDR1 MNHEY and CDR2 SVGAGI come from the germline V gene. Unmatched junction bases numbered 9, after V lost 5 bases and J lost 9 bases. This CDR3 region has 14 residues. Here the CDR3 DNA reads TGTGCCAGCAGTACCCCGGGACTAGTTCCTGAGCAGTTCTTC. Its protein product is CASSTPGLVPEQFF.

This sequence joins TRBV6-5 and TRBJ2-7, with 8 bases lining up with TRBD1. The CDR3 runs 14 residues. Germline CDR1 reads MNHEY; CDR2 reads SVGAGI. The V segment lost 5 bases and the J segment 4 bases; nucleotides outside the gene matches: 7. CDR3 sequence: CASSARQGWYEQYF. The DNA of the CDR3 is TGTGCCAGCAGTGCCCGACAGGGGTGGTACGAGCAGTACTTC.

The genes are TRBV4-2 and TRBJ1-1; a possible D gene is TRBD1 (5 bases). The CDR3 contains 14 residues. Trimming left V 4 bases short and J 5 bases short, with 14 bases between. Germline CDR1 reads LGHNA; CDR2 reads YNFKEQ. The chain's CDR3 is CASSRSREETEAFF. The CDR3 nucleotides are TGTGCCAGCAGCCGGTCCAGGGAAGAAACTGAAGCTTTCTTT.